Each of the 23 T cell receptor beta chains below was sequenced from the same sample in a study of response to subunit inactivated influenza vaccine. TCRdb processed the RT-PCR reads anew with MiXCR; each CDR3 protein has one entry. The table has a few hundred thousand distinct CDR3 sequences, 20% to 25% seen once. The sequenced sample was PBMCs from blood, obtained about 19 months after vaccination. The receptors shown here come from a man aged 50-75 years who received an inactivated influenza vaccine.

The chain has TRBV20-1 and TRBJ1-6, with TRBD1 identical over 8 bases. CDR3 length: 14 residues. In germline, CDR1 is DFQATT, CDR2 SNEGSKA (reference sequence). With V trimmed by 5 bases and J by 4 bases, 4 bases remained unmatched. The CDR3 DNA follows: TGCAGTGCTCGAGGGACAGGTTATAATTCACCCCTCCACTTT. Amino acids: CSARGTGYNSPLHF.

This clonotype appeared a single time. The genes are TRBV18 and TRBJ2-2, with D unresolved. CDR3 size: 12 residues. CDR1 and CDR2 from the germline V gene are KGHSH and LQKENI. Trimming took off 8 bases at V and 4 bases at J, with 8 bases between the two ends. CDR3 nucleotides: TGTGCCAGCACCCGACCCACCGGGGAGCTGTTTTTT. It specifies CASTRPTGELFF.

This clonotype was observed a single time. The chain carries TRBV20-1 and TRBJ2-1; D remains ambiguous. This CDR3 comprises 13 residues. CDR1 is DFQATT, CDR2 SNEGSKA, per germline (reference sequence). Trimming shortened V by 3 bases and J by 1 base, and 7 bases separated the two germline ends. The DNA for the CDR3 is TGCAGTGCTAGGCACGGTTCCTACAATGAGCAGTTCTTC. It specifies CSARHGSYNEQFF.

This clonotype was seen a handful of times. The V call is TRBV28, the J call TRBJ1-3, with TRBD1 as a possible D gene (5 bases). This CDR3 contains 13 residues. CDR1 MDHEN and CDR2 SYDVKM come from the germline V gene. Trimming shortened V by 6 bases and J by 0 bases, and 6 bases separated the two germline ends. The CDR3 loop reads CASRQASGNTIYF. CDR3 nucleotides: TGTGCCAGCAGACAGGCCTCTGGAAACACCATATATTTT.

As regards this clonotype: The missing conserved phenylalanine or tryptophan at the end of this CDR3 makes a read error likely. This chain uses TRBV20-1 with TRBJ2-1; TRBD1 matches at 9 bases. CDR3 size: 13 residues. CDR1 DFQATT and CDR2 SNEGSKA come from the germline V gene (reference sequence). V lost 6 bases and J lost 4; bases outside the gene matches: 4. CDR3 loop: CSAEDRGYNEQFC. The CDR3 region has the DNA TGCAGTGCGGAGGACAGGGGTTACAATGAGCAGTTCTGC.

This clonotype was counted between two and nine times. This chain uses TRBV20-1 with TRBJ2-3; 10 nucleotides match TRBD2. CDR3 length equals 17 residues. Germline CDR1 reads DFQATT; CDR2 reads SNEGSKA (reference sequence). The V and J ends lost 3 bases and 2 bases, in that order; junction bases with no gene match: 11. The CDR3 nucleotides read TGCAGTGCTAGCTGGTTACTAGCGGGGTACCACACAGATACGCAGTATTTT. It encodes CSASWLLAGYHTDTQYF.

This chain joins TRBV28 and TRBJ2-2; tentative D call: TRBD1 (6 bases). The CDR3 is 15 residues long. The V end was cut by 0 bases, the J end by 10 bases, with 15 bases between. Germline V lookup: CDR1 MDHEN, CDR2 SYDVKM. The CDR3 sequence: CASSLWKTGKSELFF. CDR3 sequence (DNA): TGTGCCAGCAGTTTATGGAAAACAGGGAAATCGGAGCTGTTTTTT.

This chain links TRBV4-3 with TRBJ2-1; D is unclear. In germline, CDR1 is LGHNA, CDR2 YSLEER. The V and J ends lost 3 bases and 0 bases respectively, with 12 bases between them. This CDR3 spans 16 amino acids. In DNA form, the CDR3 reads TGCGCCAGCAGCCACTCGCCTGAAAGCTCCTACAATGAGCAGTTCTTC. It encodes CASSHSPESSYNEQFF.

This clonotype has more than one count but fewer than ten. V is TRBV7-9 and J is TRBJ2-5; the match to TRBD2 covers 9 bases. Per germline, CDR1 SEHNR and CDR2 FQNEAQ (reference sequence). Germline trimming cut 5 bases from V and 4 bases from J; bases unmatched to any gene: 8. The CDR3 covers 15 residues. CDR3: CASSPGTSFLETQYF. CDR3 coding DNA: TGTGCCAGCAGCCCCGGGACTAGCTTCTTAGAGACCCAGTACTTC.

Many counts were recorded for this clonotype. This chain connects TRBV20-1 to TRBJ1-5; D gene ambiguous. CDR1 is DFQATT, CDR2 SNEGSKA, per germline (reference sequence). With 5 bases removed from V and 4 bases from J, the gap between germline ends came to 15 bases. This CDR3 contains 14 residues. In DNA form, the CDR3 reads TGCAGTGCTTCGGCGGCCAGGCGAAATCAGCCCCAGCATTTT. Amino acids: CSASAARRNQPQHF.

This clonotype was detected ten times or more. CDR3 DNA: TGTGCCAGCAGTTTCACGTCGAACTATGGCTACACCTTC. Translating it yields CASSFTSNYGYTF. This chain uses TRBV12-3 or TRBV12-4 with TRBJ1-2; no clear D. This CDR3 has 13 residues. Between the trimmed V and J ends, which lost 3 bases and 2 bases, there was a span of 7 bases.

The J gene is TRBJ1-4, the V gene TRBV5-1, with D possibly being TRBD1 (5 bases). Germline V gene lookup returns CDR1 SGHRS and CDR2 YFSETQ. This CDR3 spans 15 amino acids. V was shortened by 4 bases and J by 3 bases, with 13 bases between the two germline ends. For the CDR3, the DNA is TGCGCCAGCAGCACAGGAGCTTTATCTAATGAAAAACTGTTTTTT. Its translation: CASSTGALSNEKLFF.

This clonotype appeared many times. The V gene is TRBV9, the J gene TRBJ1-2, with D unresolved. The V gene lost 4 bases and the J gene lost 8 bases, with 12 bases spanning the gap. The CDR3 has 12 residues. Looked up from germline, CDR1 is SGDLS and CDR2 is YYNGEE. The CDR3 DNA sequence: TGTGCCAGCAGCCCTAGTCTGCACGGCTACACCTTC. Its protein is CASSPSLHGYTF. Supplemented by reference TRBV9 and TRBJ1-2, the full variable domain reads DSGVTQTPKHLITATGQRVTLRCSPRSGDLSVYWYQQSLDQGLQFLIQYYNGEERAKGNILERFSAQQFPDLHSELNLSSLELGDSALYFCASSPSLHGYTFGSGTRLTVV.

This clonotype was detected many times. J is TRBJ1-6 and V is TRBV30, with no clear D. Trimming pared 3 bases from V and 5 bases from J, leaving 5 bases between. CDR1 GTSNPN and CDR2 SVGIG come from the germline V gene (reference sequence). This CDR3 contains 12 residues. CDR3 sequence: CAWRKDNSPLHF. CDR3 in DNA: TGTGCCTGGAGGAAAGATAATTCACCCCTCCACTTT.

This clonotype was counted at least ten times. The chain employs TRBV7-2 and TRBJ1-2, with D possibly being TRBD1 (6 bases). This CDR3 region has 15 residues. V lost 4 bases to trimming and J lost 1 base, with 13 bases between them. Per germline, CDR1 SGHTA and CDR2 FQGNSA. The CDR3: CASSYRDTFNYGYTF. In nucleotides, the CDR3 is TGTGCCAGCAGCTATCGGGACACCTTTAACTATGGCTACACCTTC.

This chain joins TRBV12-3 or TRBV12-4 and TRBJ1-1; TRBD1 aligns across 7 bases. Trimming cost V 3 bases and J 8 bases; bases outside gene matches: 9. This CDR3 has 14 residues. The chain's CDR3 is CASSFTGGTVEAFF. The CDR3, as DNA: TGTGCCAGCAGTTTCACGGGGGGGACAGTAGAAGCTTTCTTT.

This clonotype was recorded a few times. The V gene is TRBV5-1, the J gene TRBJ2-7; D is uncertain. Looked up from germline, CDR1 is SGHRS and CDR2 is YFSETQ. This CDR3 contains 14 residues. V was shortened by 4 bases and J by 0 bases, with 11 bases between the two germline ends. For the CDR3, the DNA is TGCGCCAGCAGCCTTCACTTGGGCTCCTACGAGCAGTACTTC. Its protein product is CASSLHLGSYEQYF.

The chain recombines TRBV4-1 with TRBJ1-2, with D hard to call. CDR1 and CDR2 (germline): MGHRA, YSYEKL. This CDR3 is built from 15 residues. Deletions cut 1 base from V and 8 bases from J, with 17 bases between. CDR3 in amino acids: CASSQVGKGMRGYTF. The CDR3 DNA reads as TGCGCCAGCAGCCAAGTGGGTAAGGGAATGAGGGGCTACACCTTC.

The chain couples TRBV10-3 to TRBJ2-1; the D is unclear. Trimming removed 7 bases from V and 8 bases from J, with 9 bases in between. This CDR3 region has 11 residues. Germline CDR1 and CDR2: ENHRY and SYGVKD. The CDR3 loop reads CAITSKDEQFF. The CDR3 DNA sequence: TGTGCCATCACGAGTAAGGATGAGCAGTTCTTC.

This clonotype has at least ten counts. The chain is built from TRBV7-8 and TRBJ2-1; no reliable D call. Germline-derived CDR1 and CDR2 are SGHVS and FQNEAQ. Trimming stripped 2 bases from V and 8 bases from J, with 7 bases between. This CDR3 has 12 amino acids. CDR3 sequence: CASSLLVHEQFF. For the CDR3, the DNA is TGTGCCAGCAGCTTACTGGTACATGAGCAGTTCTTC. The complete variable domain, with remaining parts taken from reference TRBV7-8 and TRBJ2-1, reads GAGVSQSPRYKVAKRGQDVALRCDPISGHVSLFWYQQALGQGPEFLTYFQNEAQLDKSGLPSDRFFAERPEGSVSTLKIQRTQQEDSAVYLCASSLLVHEQFFGPGTRLTVL.

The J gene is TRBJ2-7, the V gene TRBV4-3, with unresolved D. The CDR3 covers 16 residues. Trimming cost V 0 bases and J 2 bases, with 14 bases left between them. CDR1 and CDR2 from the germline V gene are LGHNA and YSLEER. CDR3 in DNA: TGCGCCAGCAGCCAAGATCGTCGGACGGACGCCTACGAGCAGTACTTC. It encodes CASSQDRRTDAYEQYF.

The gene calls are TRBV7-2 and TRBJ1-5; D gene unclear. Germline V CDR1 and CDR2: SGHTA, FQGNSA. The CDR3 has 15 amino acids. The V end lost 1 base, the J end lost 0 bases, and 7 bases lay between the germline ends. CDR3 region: CASSLDLSSNQPQHF. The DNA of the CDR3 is TGTGCCAGCAGCTTAGACTTAAGTAGCAATCAGCCCCAGCATTTT.

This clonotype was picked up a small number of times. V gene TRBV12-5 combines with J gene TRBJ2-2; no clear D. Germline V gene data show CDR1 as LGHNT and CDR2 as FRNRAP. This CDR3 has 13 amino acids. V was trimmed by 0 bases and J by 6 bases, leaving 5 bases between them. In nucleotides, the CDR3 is TGTGCTAGTGGTTTGGTAGAGGCCGGGGAGCTGTTTTTT. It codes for CASGLVEAGELFF.